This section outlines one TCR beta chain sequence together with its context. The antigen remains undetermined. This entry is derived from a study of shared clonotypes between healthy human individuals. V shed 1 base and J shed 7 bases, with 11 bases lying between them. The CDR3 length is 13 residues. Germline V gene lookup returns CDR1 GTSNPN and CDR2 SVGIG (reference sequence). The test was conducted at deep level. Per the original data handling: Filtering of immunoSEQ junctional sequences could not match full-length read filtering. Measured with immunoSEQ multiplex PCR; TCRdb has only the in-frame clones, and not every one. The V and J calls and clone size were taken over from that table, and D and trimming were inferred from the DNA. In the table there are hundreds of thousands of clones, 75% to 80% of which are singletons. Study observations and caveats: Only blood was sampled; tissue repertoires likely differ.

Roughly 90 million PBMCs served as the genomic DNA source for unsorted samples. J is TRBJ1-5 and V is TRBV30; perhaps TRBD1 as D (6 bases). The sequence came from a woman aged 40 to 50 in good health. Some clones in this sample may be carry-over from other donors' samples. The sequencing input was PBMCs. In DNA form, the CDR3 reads TGTGCCTGGAGTGCTGGGGGCTTACAGCCCCAGCATTTT. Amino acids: CAWSAGGLQPQHF. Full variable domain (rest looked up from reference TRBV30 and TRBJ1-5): SQTIHQWPATLVQPVGSPLSLECTVEGTSNPNLYWYRQAAGRGLQLLFYSVGIGQISSEVPQNLSASRPQDRQFILSSKKLLLSDSGFYLCAWSAGGLQPQHFGDGTRLSIL.